This is a list of T cell receptor beta chains from one sample in a study of cytomegalovirus exposure and HLA in healthy donors. Only in-frame clones appear in the TCRdb table, and some are missing; sequencing was by immunoSEQ multiplex PCR. The table records some 130,000 clones, around 81% of them present only once. Sequencing was performed on PBMCs. Receptor source: a man younger than 35 in good health and CMV-seronegative. Both conserved end residues are part of each CDR3.

J gene: TRBJ1-1
V gene: TRBV7-2
CDR3 protein: CASSLADRALNTEAFF

J gene: TRBJ2-3
V gene: TRBV9
CDR3 protein: CASRPGLAASTDTQYF

J gene: TRBJ1-1
V gene: TRBV5-1
CDR3 protein: CASSFEGNTEAFF

J gene: TRBJ1-5
V gene: TRBV28
CDR3 protein: CASSLLSNQPQHF

J gene: TRBJ2-1
V gene: TRBV19
CDR3 protein: CASSMRTSGGTGEQFF

J gene: TRBJ1-6
V gene: TRBV6-4
CDR3 protein: CASSDPRGSYNSPLHF

J gene: TRBJ2-1
V gene: TRBV27
CDR3 protein: CASSLAGTQEQFF

J gene: TRBJ1-5
V gene: TRBV7-8
CDR3 protein: CASSLGATGRHF

J gene: TRBJ2-7
V gene: TRBV13
CDR3 protein: CASSLGGGSYEQYF

J gene: TRBJ1-2
V gene: TRBV5-6
CDR3 protein: CASSLGDRGFYGYTF

J gene: TRBJ1-6
V gene: TRBV30
CDR3 protein: CAWTAIGGGSYNSPLHF

J gene: TRBJ2-7
V gene: TRBV28
CDR3 protein: CASSTGDRGPSYEQYF

J gene: TRBJ1-5
V gene: TRBV7-2
CDR3 protein: CASSLRWQGSQPQHF

J gene: TRBJ2-2
V gene: TRBV28
CDR3 protein: CASSPQGGNTGELFF

J gene: TRBJ1-2
V gene: TRBV10-2
CDR3 protein: CASSYPEDTEVTGYTF

J gene: TRBJ1-1
V gene: TRBV29-1
CDR3 protein: CSVVSWTAERAFF

J gene: TRBJ2-3
V gene: TRBV30
CDR3 protein: CAWSLFSGGASDTQYF

J gene: TRBJ2-7
V gene: TRBV11-2
CDR3 protein: CASSAISGTGAYEQYF

J gene: TRBJ1-1
V gene: TRBV27
CDR3 protein: CASSLNRESNTEAFF

J gene: TRBJ1-2
V gene: TRBV10-1
CDR3 protein: CASSGDREAGGYTF

J gene: TRBJ2-7
V gene: TRBV9
CDR3 protein: CASSVEQGQEQYF

J gene: TRBJ1-1
V gene: TRBV9
CDR3 protein: CASSAPTGWSTEAFF

J gene: TRBJ2-1
V gene: TRBV19
CDR3 protein: CASQGGKYNEQFF

J gene: TRBJ2-1
V gene: TRBV30
CDR3 protein: CAWNWGGAYGNEQFF

J gene: TRBJ1-2
V gene: TRBV7-9
CDR3 protein: CASSYRGYTF

J gene: TRBJ1-3
V gene: TRBV5-4
CDR3 protein: CASSRKLFGNTIYF

J gene: TRBJ2-5
V gene: TRBV10-3
CDR3 protein: CAISELPGRGLQETQYF

J gene: TRBJ1-2
V gene: TRBV30
CDR3 protein: CAWSVRRAGRTFYGYTF

J gene: TRBJ1-1
V gene: TRBV9
CDR3 protein: CAGPPGPGGTEAFF

J gene: TRBJ1-5
V gene: TRBV28
CDR3 protein: CASSFRVWTDNQPQHF

J gene: TRBJ2-7
V gene: TRBV4-3
CDR3 protein: CASSQRGPDRSYIYEQYF

J gene: TRBJ2-7
V gene: TRBV5-8
CDR3 protein: CASSLINLAGYEQYF

J gene: TRBJ2-1
V gene: TRBV2
CDR3 protein: CASSEEGEGSYNEQFF

J gene: TRBJ2-7
V gene: TRBV4-1
CDR3 protein: CASSQDPGRAPHF

J gene: TRBJ1-3
V gene: TRBV5-5
CDR3 protein: CASSFGGTGNTIYF

J gene: TRBJ1-4
V gene: TRBV28
CDR3 protein: CASSSQSHRAATNEKLFF

J gene: TRBJ1-3
V gene: TRBV7-9
CDR3 protein: CASSLAGAGNTIYF

J gene: TRBJ1-1
V gene: TRBV28
CDR3 protein: CASSSPLDRDKTEAFF

J gene: TRBJ2-2
V gene: TRBV5-1
CDR3 protein: CASSRNQRAGGELFF

J gene: TRBJ2-7
V gene: TRBV4-1
CDR3 protein: CASSQDSRDRFF

J gene: TRBJ2-2
V gene: TRBV4-2
CDR3 protein: CASSQDLTAKTTGELFF

J gene: TRBJ1-4
V gene: TRBV5-6
CDR3 protein: CASNRFSEPNPNEKLFF

J gene: TRBJ2-2
V gene: TRBV10-2
CDR3 protein: CASRLGQTNTGELFF

J gene: TRBJ1-6
V gene: TRBV7-8
CDR3 protein: CASSLEEGWGDSPLHF